The present TCR beta chain was sequenced within a study of cytomegalovirus exposure and HLA in healthy donors. Notes on the study in general: Follow-up analysis seemed to connect common viral pathogens with several of the most significant clusters identified. Available immune exposure information was restricted to CMV serostatus only.

J was trimmed by 4 bases and V by 0 bases; bases with no gene match: 9. This CDR3 is built from 17 residues. Per the germline V gene, CDR1 is SGDLS and CDR2 is YYNGEE. Note on this clone: Its antigen is not known.

With 60 Vbeta and 13 Jbeta primers, the PCR was carried out. Repertoires were generated with immunoSEQ multiplex PCR, while TCRdb's copy carries only in-frame clones and drops some. The sample carries 120,000 or so clones, 70% to 85% recorded once. This sequence joins TRBV9 and TRBJ2-1, with 8 bases lining up with TRBD2. Material: PBMCs. This TCR came from a young man in good health and CMV-seronegative. CDR3 protein: CASSVDGGEEGYNEQFF. The CDR3 DNA is TGTGCCAGCAGCGTAGACGGGGGGGAAGAGGGGTACAATGAGCAGTTCTTC.